Each of the 23 T cell receptor beta chains below was sequenced from the same sample in a study of naive and memory T cell subsets. TCR cDNA received a 3' ligated oligonucleotide that carried a UMI. Amplification of ligated cDNA took four PCR rounds with SP2 and nested alpha and beta constant primers. TCRdb recomputed calls from the 5' RACE reads with MiXCR, one row per CDR3 protein. Seen here are roughly 62,000 distinct CDR3 sequences, 6% to 8.5% observed once, and the top ten hold about 19%. The receptors derive from a female donor in good health.

This clonotype showed up just a few times. V gene TRBV3-1 combines with J gene TRBJ2-7; D might be TRBD1 (6 bases). The V and J ends lost 4 bases and 4 bases respectively, with 14 bases between them. The CDR3 contains 14 residues. The germline V gene has CDR1 LGHDT and CDR2 YNNKEL (reference sequence). CDR3 sequence reads: CASSPSGQLYEQYF. For the CDR3, the DNA is TGTGCCAGCAGCCCAAGCGGACAGCTATACGAGCAGTACTTC.

In its sample, this clonotype was seen a few times. The chain is built from TRBV3-1 and TRBJ1-2, with 10 bases that match TRBD1. The CDR3 is 16 amino acids. Trimming took 0 bases from V and 5 from J; bases not matched to a gene: 6. CDR1 is LGHDT and CDR2 is YNNKEL in the germline V gene (reference sequence). The DNA for the CDR3 is TGTGCCAGCAGCCAAGATATTGGACAGGGGGGGTATGGCTACACCTTC. Translating gives CASSQDIGQGGYGYTF.

There are many counts of this clonotype. V is TRBV5-1 and J is TRBJ1-1; possibly TRBD1 for D (5 bases). V was shortened by 4 bases and J by 2 bases, with 12 bases between the two germline ends. CDR1 is SGHRS, CDR2 YFSETQ, per germline. CDR3 length: 14 residues. DNA for the CDR3: TGCGCCAGCAGCAGGGACCCTCTTAACACTGAAGCTTTCTTT. It codes for CASSRDPLNTEAFF. The complete variable domain, with remaining parts taken from reference TRBV5-1 and TRBJ1-1, reads KAGVTQTPRYLIKTRGQQVTLSCSPISGHRSVSWYQQTPGQGLQFLFEYFSETQRNKGNFPGRFSGRQFSNSRSEMNVSTLELGDSALYLCASSRDPLNTEAFFGQGTRLTVV.

The CDR3 is CASSTGYYGYTF. The CDR3 DNA sequence: TGTGCCAGCAGTACAGGGTACTATGGCTACACCTTC. The V gene is TRBV6-1, the J gene TRBJ1-2; a possible D gene is TRBD1 (6 bases). This CDR3 region has 12 residues. The germline V gene has CDR1 MNHNS and CDR2 SASEGT. V lost 5 bases and J 3 bases, leaving 7 bases between the germline ends.

This clonotype was counted between two and nine times. The chain links TRBV7-9 to TRBJ1-1; D unresolved. V lost 5 bases, J lost 5 bases, and 9 bases lay in between. This CDR3 comprises 12 residues. The V gene's germline CDR1 is SEHNR and CDR2 FQNEAQ (reference sequence). DNA for the CDR3: TGTGCCAGCAGCCCGCTAGGTACTGAAGCTTTCTTT. Its protein product is CASSPLGTEAFF. The whole variable domain, filled in from reference TRBV7-9 and TRBJ1-1, reads DTGVSQNPRHKITKRGQNVTFRCDPISEHNRLYWYRQTLGQGPEFLTYFQNEAQLEKSRLLSDRFSAERPKGSFSTLEIQRTEQGDSAMYLCASSPLGTEAFFGQGTRLTVV.

The rearrangement joins TRBV5-4 to TRBJ2-2, with TRBD1 identical over 7 bases. V lost 0 bases and J lost 8; bases outside the gene matches: 10. The CDR3 consists of 16 residues. Germline assignment: CDR1 SGHNT and CDR2 YYREEE (reference sequence). CDR3 coding DNA: TGTGCCAGCAGCTTGGGGGCAAGACAGGACAGGGGGGAGCTGTTTTTT. Residues: CASSLGARQDRGELFF.

This clonotype was recorded at least ten times. J is TRBJ1-2 and V is TRBV7-6; D is undetermined. CDR1 is SGHVS and CDR2 is FNYEAQ in the germline V gene. The V and J ends lost 3 bases and 4 bases respectively, with 15 bases between them. CDR3 length: 15 amino acids. The DNA of the CDR3 is TGTGCCAGCAGCTTGGGGTCGTCACTACCCTATGGCTACACCTTC. This gives the protein CASSLGSSLPYGYTF.

In its sample, this clonotype was seen a few times. V usage is TRBV28 and J usage is TRBJ1-1; weak D call: TRBD1 (6 bases). V lost 5 bases to trimming and J lost 4 bases, with 17 bases between them. The germline V gene has CDR1 MDHEN and CDR2 SYDVKM. This CDR3 is 15 amino acids long. CDR3 in DNA: TGTGCCAGCAGTAGGGGGAGCGGAGGGGGCACTGAAGCTTTCTTT. Amino acid sequence: CASSRGSGGGTEAFF.

V usage is TRBV6-2 or TRBV6-3 and J usage is TRBJ2-1; weak D call: TRBD1 (6 bases). Germline V gives CDR1 MNHEY, CDR2 SVGEGT. The CDR3 runs 15 residues. Trimming took 6 bases from V and 6 from J, leaving 18 bases between them. This CDR3 is CASRPNRQAPNEQFF. In DNA, the CDR3 is TGTGCCAGCAGACCAAACCGACAGGCCCCCAATGAGCAGTTCTTC.

This chain uses TRBV30 with TRBJ2-1, with 9 bases lining up with TRBD2. Germline CDR1 reads GTSNPN; CDR2 reads SVGIG (reference sequence). The CDR3 runs 15 residues. With V trimmed by 3 bases and J by 8 bases, 11 bases remained unmatched. CDR3 sequence (DNA): TGTGCCTGGAGGAAGGCGGGAGGGAATAGCGATGAGCAGTTCTTC. It translates to CAWRKAGGNSDEQFF.

In its sample, this clonotype was seen a few times. This chain links TRBV19 with TRBJ1-6; the D is unclear. The germline CDR1 and CDR2 sequences are LNHDA and SQIVND (reference sequence). V shed 6 bases and J shed 7 bases, with 10 bases lying between them. This CDR3 has 13 amino acids. CDR3 residues: CASRKELNSPLHF. CDR3 DNA: TGTGCCAGTAGGAAAGAACTCAATTCACCCCTCCACTTT.

This clonotype was counted only a few times. V gene TRBV11-1 combines with J gene TRBJ2-1, with 10 bases fitting TRBD2. Germline V gives CDR1 SGHAT, CDR2 FQDESV (reference sequence). V trimming: 3 bases; J trimming: 7 bases; junction bases outside the gene matches: 0. The CDR3 has 13 amino acids. The CDR3 reads CASSLGLANEQFF. CDR3 DNA sequence: TGTGCCAGCAGCTTGGGACTAGCGAATGAGCAGTTCTTC.

This clonotype was detected only a few times. The chain joins TRBV5-1 to TRBJ2-7, with 10 bases matching TRBD1. Germline CDR1 reads SGHRS; CDR2 reads YFSETQ. Trimming took 4 bases from V and 6 from J; bases not matched to a gene: 13. The CDR3 has 16 amino acids. CDR3 coding DNA: TGCGCCAGCAGCCTTCGGAGCGGGACAGGGGTAGGCGAGCAGTACTTC. Encoded protein: CASSLRSGTGVGEQYF.

The rearrangement links TRBV2 to TRBJ2-3; 9 positions agree with TRBD2. The CDR3 spans 17 residues. CDR1 and CDR2 from the germline V gene are SNHLY and FYNNEI. V lost 2 bases, J lost 1 base, and 7 bases stayed unmatched. CDR3 in DNA: TGTGCCAGCAGTGAAAGGGGCGGGACTAGCCGCACAGATACGCAGTATTTT. Residues: CASSERGGTSRTDTQYF.

The chain links TRBV2 to TRBJ2-5, with D unresolved. Trimming took 3 bases from V and 1 from J, leaving 9 bases between them. From germline, CDR1 is SNHLY and CDR2 FYNNEI. The CDR3 has 14 residues. The CDR3 here is CASSDSLAQETQYF. DNA for the CDR3: TGTGCCAGCAGTGATTCCTTGGCCCAAGAGACCCAGTACTTC.

CDR3 region: CASSDDPGNQPQHF. The CDR3 DNA sequence: TGTGCCAGCAGCGATGATCCGGGCAATCAGCCCCAGCATTTT. This chain connects TRBV7-2 to TRBJ1-5, with no clear D. The CDR3 sequence is 14 residues long. Germline V gene sequence: CDR1 SGHTA, CDR2 FQGNSA. V dropped 5 bases and J dropped 2 bases, with 10 bases sitting between them. The full variable domain, rest sourced from reference TRBV7-2 and TRBJ1-5, is GAGVSQSPSNKVTEKGKDVELRCDPISGHTALYWYRQSLGQGLEFLIYFQGNSAPDKSGLPSDRFSAERTGGSVSTLTIQRTQQEDSAVYLCASSDDPGNQPQHFGDGTRLSIL.

This clonotype has at least ten counts. This chain uses TRBV20-1 with TRBJ1-5; D gene uncertain. Germline loops: CDR1 DFQATT, CDR2 SNEGSKA (reference sequence). The CDR3 totals 14 residues. Trimming cost V 6 bases and J 0 bases, with 12 bases left between them. CDR3 loop: CSARLIRSNQPQHF. The CDR3 region has the DNA TGCAGTGCGCGACTAATACGTAGCAATCAGCCCCAGCATTTT.

This clonotype was detected only a few times. The chain employs TRBV5-1 and TRBJ2-4; the D is unclear. The CDR3 runs 15 residues. The V gene's germline CDR1 is SGHRS and CDR2 YFSETQ. Trimming left V 4 bases short and J 1 base short, with 12 bases between. DNA for the CDR3: TGCGCCAGCAGCGTGACTTATACGGCCAAAAACATTCAGTACTTC. It translates to CASSVTYTAKNIQYF. Looking up the rest from reference TRBV5-1 and TRBJ2-4 gives the full variable domain: KAGVTQTPRYLIKTRGQQVTLSCSPISGHRSVSWYQQTPGQGLQFLFEYFSETQRNKGNFPGRFSGRQFSNSRSEMNVSTLELGDSALYLCASSVTYTAKNIQYFGAGTRLSVL.

This clonotype has at least ten counts. This sequence joins TRBV19 and TRBJ2-1; 8 nucleotides line up with TRBD1. Germline CDR1 LNHDA, CDR2 SQIVND (reference sequence). The J segment lost 7 bases and the V segment lost 5 bases, leaving 13 bases of the junction unmatched. This CDR3 has 16 amino acids. The DNA of the CDR3 is TGTGCCAGTAGTCGCTGGGACAGGTTCCCTTCTAATGAGCAGTTCTTC. Its protein product is CASSRWDRFPSNEQFF.

This clonotype has at least ten counts. The chain combines TRBV28 with TRBJ1-1, with D perhaps matching TRBD1 (6 bases). Looked up from germline, CDR1 is MDHEN and CDR2 is SYDVKM. CDR3 size: 17 residues. Between the trimmed V and J ends, which lost 6 bases and 1 base, there was a span of 21 bases. The CDR3 nucleotides are TGTGCCAGCAGCATCGTACAGGGCGGAGATCGGAACACTGAAGCTTTCTTT. Translated, it gives CASSIVQGGDRNTEAFF.

This clonotype was observed at least ten times. The V gene is TRBV5-1, the J gene TRBJ1-2; unclear D gene. Germline CDR1 and CDR2: SGHRS and YFSETQ. This CDR3 is built from 12 residues. The V and J ends lost 1 base and 3 bases respectively, with 4 bases between them. In DNA form, the CDR3 reads TGCGCCAGCAGCTTGACGGACTATGGCTACACCTTC. Its protein is CASSLTDYGYTF.

The chain joins TRBV20-1 to TRBJ1-5; tentative D call: TRBD1 (6 bases). Trimming pared 4 bases from V and 1 base from J, leaving 11 bases between. The CDR3 contains 14 residues. Germline assignment: CDR1 DFQATT and CDR2 SNEGSKA (reference sequence). Here the CDR3 reads CSANREESNQPQHF. Written as DNA, the CDR3 is TGCAGTGCTAACAGGGAGGAAAGCAATCAGCCCCAGCATTTT.

Only a few counts were recorded for this clonotype. This chain connects TRBV7-9 to TRBJ2-4; 8 nucleotides align to TRBD1. The CDR3 runs to 16 residues. Germline values: CDR1 SEHNR, CDR2 FQNEAQ (reference sequence). V dropped 6 bases and J dropped 5; count of bases not matched to a gene: 12. CDR3 amino acids: CASSRNTGGSENIQYF. CDR3 nucleotide sequence: TGTGCCAGCAGTCGAAACACAGGGGGAAGTGAAAACATTCAGTACTTC. The full variable domain, its missing parts supplied by reference TRBV7-9 and TRBJ2-4, is DTGVSQNPRHKITKRGQNVTFRCDPISEHNRLYWYRQTLGQGPEFLTYFQNEAQLEKSRLLSDRFSAERPKGSFSTLEIQRTEQGDSAMYLCASSRNTGGSENIQYFGAGTRLSVL.